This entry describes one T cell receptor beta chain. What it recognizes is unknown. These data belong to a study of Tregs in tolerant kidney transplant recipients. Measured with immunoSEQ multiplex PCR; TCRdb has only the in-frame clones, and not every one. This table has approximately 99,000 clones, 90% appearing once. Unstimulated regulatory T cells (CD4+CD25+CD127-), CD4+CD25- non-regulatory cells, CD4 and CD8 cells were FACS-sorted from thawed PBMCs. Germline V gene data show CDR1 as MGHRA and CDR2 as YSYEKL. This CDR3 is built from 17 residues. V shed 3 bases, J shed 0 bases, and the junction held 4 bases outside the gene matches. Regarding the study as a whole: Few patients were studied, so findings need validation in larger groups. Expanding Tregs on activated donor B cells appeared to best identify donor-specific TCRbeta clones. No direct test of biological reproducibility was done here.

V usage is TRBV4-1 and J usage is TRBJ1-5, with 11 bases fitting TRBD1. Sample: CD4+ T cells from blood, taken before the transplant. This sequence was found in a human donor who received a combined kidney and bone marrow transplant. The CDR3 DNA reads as TGCGCCAGCAGCCAGCGGGACAGGGGGTATAGCAATCAGCCCCAGCATTTT. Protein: CASSQRDRGYSNQPQHF.